This T cell receptor beta chain was observed in a study of cytomegalovirus exposure and HLA in healthy donors. Primers for the PCR totalled 60 Vbeta and 13 Jbeta. Sequencing used immunoSEQ multiplex PCR; TCRdb keeps in-frame clones, though not all of them. The sample contains fewer than 250,000 clones, 77% of which appear only once. The CDR3 sequence is 15 residues long. Trimming pared 3 bases from V and 2 bases from J, leaving 12 bases between. Germline-derived CDR1 and CDR2 are SGHAT and FQNNGV. The specimen sequenced was PBMCs. The sequence derives from a woman aged 25 to 39 in good health and CMV-seropositive. The chain carries TRBV11-2 and TRBJ2-3; D perhaps matches TRBD1 (5 bases). CDR3 protein: CASSFGQVITDTQYF. Written as DNA, the CDR3 is TGTGCCAGCAGCTTTGGACAAGTTATCACAGATACGCAGTATTTT.